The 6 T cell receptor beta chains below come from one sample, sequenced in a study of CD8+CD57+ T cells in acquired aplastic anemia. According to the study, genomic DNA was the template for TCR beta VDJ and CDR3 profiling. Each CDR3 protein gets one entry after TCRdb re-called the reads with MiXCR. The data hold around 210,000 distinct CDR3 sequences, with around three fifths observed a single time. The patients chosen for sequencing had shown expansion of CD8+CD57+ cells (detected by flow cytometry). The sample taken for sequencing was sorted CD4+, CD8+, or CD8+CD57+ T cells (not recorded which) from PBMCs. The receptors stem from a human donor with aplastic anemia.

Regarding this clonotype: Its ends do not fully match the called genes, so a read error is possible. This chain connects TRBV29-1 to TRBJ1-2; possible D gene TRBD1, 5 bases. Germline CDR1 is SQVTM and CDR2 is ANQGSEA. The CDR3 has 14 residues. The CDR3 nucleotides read TGCAGTGTTGAGGTCTGGCAGGGAGGAGGTGGCTACACCTTC. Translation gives CSVEVWQGGGGYTF.

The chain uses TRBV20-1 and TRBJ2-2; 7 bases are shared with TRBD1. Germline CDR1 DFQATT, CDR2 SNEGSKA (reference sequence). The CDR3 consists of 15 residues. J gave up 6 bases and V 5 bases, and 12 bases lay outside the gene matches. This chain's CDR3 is CSASLGGLRSGELFF. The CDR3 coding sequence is TGCAGTGCTTCCCTAGGGGGCCTCAGGTCCGGGGAGCTGTTTTTT.

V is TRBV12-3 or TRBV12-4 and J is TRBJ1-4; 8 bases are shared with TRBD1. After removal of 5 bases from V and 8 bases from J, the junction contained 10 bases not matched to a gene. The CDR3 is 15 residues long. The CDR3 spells CASSPQDRVYEKLFF. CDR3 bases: TGTGCCAGCAGTCCCCAGGACAGGGTGTACGAAAAACTGTTTTTT.

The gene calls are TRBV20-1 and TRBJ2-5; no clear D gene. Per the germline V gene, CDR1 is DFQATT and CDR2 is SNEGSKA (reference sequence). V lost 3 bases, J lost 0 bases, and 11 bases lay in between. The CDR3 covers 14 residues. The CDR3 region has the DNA TGCAGTGCTAGTCTTAGAGTACACCAAGAGACCCAGTACTTC. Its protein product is CSASLRVHQETQYF.

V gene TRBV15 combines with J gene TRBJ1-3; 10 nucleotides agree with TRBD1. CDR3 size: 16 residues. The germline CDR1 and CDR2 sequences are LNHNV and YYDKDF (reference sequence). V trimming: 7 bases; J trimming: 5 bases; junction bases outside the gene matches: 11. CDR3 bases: TGTGCCACCAACGACAGGGGGCGCCAGGAGCGAAACACCATATATTTT. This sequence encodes CATNDRGRQERNTIYF.

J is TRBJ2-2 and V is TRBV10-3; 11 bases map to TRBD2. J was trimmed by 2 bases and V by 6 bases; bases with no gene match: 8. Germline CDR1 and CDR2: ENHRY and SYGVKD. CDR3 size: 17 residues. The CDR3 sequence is CAISSLAGGLNTGELFF. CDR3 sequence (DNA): TGTGCCATCAGCTCTCTAGCGGGGGGCCTAAACACCGGGGAGCTGTTTTTT.